The present entry profiles one TCR beta chain with its context. This specimen comes from a study of CD8 T cells in Susac syndrome. An amount of RNA that ranged from roughly 0.45 to 1 ug was reverse transcribed with random hexamers. TCR beta CDR3 was amplified by immunoSEQ multiplex PCR. This amplification extended across 54 Vbeta and 13 Jbeta segments. TCRdb called the immunoSEQ multiplex PCR reads again in MiXCR, with one record for every CDR3 protein. The sample shows about 190,000 distinct CDR3 sequences, approximately 94% of them seen only once. Sequencing of TCR beta, carried out with a high-throughput approach, was applied to CD8+ and CD4+ T cells from the blood. Healthy donors constituted the control group, matched for age and sex. Bulk CD8+ and CD4+ cells came from magnetic negative isolation; CD8+ TEMRA by FACS. The V and J ends lost 1 base and 7 bases, in that order; junction bases with no gene match: 9. The CDR3 length is 16 residues. The V gene's germline CDR1 is SGHRS and CDR2 YFSETQ.

This sequence was found in a human donor in good health. The V call is TRBV5-1, the J call TRBJ1-5; 9 bases line up with TRBD1. Sequenced input: CD4+ T cells from PBMCs. This CDR3 reads CASSLTGQGVGQPQHF. The CDR3 DNA reads as TGCGCCAGCAGCTTGACGGGACAGGGTGTAGGGCAGCCCCAGCATTTT.